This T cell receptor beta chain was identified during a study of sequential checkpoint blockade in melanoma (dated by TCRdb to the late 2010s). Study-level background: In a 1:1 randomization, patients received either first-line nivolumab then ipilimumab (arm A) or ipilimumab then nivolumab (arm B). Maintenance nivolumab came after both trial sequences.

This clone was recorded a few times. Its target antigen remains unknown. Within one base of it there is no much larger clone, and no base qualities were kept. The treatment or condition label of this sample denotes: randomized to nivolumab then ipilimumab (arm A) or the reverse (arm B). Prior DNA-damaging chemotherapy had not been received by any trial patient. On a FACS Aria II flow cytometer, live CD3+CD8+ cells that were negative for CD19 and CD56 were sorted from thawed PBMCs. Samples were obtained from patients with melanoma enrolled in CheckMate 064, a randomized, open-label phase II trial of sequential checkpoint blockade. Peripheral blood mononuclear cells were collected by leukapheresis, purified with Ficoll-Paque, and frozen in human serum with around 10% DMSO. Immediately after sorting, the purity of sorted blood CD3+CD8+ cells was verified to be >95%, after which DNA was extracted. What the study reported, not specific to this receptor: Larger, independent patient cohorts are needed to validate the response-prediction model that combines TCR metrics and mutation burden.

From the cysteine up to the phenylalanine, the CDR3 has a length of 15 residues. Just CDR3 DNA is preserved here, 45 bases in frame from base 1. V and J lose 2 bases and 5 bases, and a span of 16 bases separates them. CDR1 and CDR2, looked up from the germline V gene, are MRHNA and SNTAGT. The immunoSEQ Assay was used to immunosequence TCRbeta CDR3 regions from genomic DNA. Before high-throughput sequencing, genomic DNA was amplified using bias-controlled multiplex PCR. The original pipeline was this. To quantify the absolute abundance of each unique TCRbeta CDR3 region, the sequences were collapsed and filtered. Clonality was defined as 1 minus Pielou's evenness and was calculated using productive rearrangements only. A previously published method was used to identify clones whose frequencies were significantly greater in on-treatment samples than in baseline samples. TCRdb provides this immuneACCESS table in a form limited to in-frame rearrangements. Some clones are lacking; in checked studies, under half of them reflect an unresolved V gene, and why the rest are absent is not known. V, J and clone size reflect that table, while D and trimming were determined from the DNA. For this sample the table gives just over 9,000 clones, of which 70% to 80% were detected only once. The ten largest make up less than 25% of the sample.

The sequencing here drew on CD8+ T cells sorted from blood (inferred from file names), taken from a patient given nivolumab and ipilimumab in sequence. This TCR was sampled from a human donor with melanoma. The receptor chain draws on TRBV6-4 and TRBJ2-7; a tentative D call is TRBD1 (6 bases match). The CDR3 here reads CASSDGARGVDEQYF. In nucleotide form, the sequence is TGTGCCAGCAGTGACGGGGCCAGGGGCGTCGACGAGCAGTACTTC.